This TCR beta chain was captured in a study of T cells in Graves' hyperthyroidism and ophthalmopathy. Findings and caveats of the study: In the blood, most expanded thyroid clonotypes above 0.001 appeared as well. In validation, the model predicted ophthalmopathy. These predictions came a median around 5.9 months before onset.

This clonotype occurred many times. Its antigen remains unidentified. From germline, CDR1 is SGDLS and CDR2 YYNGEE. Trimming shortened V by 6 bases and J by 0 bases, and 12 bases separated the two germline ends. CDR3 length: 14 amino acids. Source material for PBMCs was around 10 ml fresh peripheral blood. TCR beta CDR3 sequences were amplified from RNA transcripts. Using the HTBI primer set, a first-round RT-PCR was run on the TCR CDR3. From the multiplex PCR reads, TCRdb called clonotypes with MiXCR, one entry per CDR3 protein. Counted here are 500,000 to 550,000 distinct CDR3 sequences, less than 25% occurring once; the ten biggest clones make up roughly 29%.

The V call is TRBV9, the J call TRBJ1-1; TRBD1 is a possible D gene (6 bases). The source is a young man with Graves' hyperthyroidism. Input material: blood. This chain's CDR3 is CASNQGGMNTEAFF. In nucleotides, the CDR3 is TGTGCCAGCAATCAAGGGGGAATGAACACTGAAGCTTTCTTT.